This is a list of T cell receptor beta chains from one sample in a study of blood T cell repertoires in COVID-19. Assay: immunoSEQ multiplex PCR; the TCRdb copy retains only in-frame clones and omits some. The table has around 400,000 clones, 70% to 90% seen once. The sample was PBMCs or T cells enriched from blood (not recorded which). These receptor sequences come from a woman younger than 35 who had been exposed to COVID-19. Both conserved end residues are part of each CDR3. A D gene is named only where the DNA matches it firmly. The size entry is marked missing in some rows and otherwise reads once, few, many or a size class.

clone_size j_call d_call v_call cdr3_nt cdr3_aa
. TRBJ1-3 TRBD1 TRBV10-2 TGCGCCAGCAGTGAGGGGAGACAGGGTCTGGACACCATATATTTT CASSEGRQGLDTIYF
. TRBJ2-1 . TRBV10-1 TGCGCCAGCAGTGGGTTGGCTAGCGGACAGTCCTACAATGAGCAGTTCTTC CASSGLASGQSYNEQFF
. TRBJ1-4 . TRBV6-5 TGTGCCAGCAGTTACGGGGTAGCCGGGGAAGAAAAACTGTTTTTT CASSYGVAGEEKLFF
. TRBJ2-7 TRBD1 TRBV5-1 TGCGCCAGCAGCTTGTCACCGGGACAGGGGTTAGGGGAGCAGTACTTC CASSLSPGQGLGEQYF
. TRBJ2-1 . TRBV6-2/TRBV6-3 TGTGCCAGCAGTTATGGGCAGCTTTACAATGAGCAGTTCTTC CASSYGQLYNEQFF
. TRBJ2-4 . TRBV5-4 TGTGCCAGCAGCTTTCAAGACTTCTTAAACATTCAGTACTTC CASSFQDFLNIQYF
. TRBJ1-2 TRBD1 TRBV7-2 TGTGCCAGCAGCCCAACGGGACAGGGGGCCGGGGGCTACACCTTC CASSPTGQGAGGYTF
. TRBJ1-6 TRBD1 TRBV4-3 TGCGCCAGCAGCCTCCGACAGGGAGGTTCACCCCTCCACTTT CASSLRQGGSPLHF
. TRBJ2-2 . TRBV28 TGTGCCAGCAGGGAAACAGGGCGGGGGACCGGGGAGCTGTTTTTT CASRETGRGTGELFF
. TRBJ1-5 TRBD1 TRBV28 TGTGCCAGCAGTCCCGGGACAGGCTTCAATCAGCCCCAGCATTTT CASSPGTGFNQPQHF
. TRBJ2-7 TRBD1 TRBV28 TGTGCCAGCAGTTTTACAGGGGAGAGGTACGAGCAGTACTTC CASSFTGERYEQYF
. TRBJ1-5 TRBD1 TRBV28 TGTGCCAGCGTCAAGACGGGACAGGGGGCACTTAATCAGCCCCAGCATTTT CASVKTGQGALNQPQHF
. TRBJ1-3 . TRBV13 TGTGCCAGCAGCTTGACAGATCTAGACACTGGAAACACCATATATTTT CASSLTDLDTGNTIYF
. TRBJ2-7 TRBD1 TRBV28 TGTGCCAGCAGAGAACCCGGGACAGGGTCCCACGAGCAGTACTTC CASREPGTGSHEQYF
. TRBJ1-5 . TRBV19 TGTGCCAGTAGTATTTTGGATCAGGCCCAGCATTTT CASSILDQAQHF
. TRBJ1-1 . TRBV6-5 TGTGCCAGCAGGGAGACGGAGAACACTGAAGCTTTCTTT CASRETENTEAFF
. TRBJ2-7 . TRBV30 TGTGCCTGGACGAGAGGATACGAGCAGTACTTC CAWTRGYEQYF
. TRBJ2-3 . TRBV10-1 TGCGCCAGCAGTCAATCGGGACTTAGCACAGATACGCAGTATTTT CASSQSGLSTDTQYF
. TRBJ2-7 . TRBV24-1 TGTGCCACCAGCCAACAGGGCTACGAGCAGTACTTC CATSQQGYEQYF
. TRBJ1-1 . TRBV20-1 TGCAGTTCCTTACACGACACTGAAGCTTTCTTT CSSLHDTEAFF
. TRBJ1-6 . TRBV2 TGTGCCAGTAACACAGGGAATAATTCACCCCTCCACTTT CASNTGNNSPLHF
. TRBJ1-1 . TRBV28 TGTGCCAGCAGAACTCCGAACACTGAAGCTTTCTTT CASRTPNTEAFF
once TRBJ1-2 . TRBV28 TGTGCCAGCAGTTGGACCCGGGGCTATGGCTACACCTTC CASSWTRGYGYTF
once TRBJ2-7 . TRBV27 TGTGCCAGCAGTTTTTCGCCAGGCAGTTACGAGCAGTACTTC CASSFSPGSYEQYF
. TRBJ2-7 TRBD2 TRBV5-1 TGCGCCAGCAGCTCTTCCGGGACTAGATCCCACGAGCAGTACTTC CASSSSGTRSHEQYF
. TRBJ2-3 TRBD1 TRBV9 TGTGCCAGCAGCGCCGACAGGGTTCCTCGTACGCAGTATTTT CASSADRVPRTQYF
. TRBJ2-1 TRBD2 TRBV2 TGTGCCAGCAGTGAACGGGACTACGTCGAGCAGTTCTTC CASSERDYVEQFF
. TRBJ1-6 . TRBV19 TGTGCCAGTAGTGAGGTTTATAATTCACCCCTCCACTTT CASSEVYNSPLHF
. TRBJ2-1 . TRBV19 TGTGCCAGTAGTGCGTCATACGTAGCCCAATTAGCCTACAATGAGCAGTTCTTC CASSASYVAQLAYNEQFF